Below are 25 T cell receptor beta chains sequenced from a single sample in a study of T cell responses to AZD1222 COVID-19 vaccine. Measured with immunoSEQ multiplex PCR; TCRdb has only the in-frame clones, and not every one. This sample yields about 140,000 clones, of which approximately 86% are seen a single time; around 5% belongs to the top ten. The material sequenced was peripheral blood, taken 28 days after the second dose of the MenACWY control vaccine. The receptors come from an adult who received the MenACWY meningococcal vaccine as a control.

V gene TRBV4-3 combines with J gene TRBJ1-1; TRBD1 agrees at 8 bases. Germline CDR1 is LGHNA and CDR2 is YSLEER. The CDR3 covers 15 residues. V was pared by 4 bases and J by 2 bases, with 6 bases of the junction left unmatched. The CDR3 DNA sequence: TGCGCCAGCAGCCGCTACAGGGGGACAAACACTGAAGCTTTCTTT. Protein product: CASSRYRGTNTEAFF.

The chain recombines TRBV18 with TRBJ1-5, with D uncertain. The CDR3 spans 14 residues. V lost 2 bases to trimming and J lost 7 bases, with 12 bases between them. Germline lookup yields CDR1 KGHSH and CDR2 LQKENI. The CDR3 DNA is TGTGCCAGCTCACCAAGCTCGGGTACCCAGCCCCAGCATTTT. It translates to CASSPSSGTQPQHF. Variable domain in full (rest from reference TRBV18 and TRBJ1-5): NAGVMQNPRHLVRRRGQEARLRCSPMKGHSHVYWYRQLPEEGLKFMVYLQKENIIDESGMPKERFSAEFPKEGPSILRIQQVVRGDSAAYFCASSPSSGTQPQHFGDGTRLSIL.

The CDR3 protein is CASSESSYEQYF. The CDR3 DNA reads as TGTGCCAGCAGCGAGAGCTCCTACGAGCAGTACTTC. This chain connects TRBV13 to TRBJ2-7, with D unclear. V was shortened by 5 bases and J by 0 bases, with 5 bases between the two germline ends. This CDR3 is built from 12 residues. Germline V gene data show CDR1 as PRHDT and CDR2 as FYEKMQ (reference sequence). Full variable domain (rest looked up from reference TRBV13 and TRBJ2-7): AAGVIQSPRHLIKEKRETATLKCYPIPRHDTVYWYQQGPGQDPQFLISFYEKMQSDKGSIPDRFSAQQFSDYHSELNMSSLELGDSALYFCASSESSYEQYFGPGTRLTVT.

The rearrangement links TRBV3-1 (or the pseudogene TRBV3-2) to TRBJ1-1; TRBD1 matches 8 bases. CDR3 size: 15 residues. Trimming cost V 6 bases and J 4 bases; bases outside gene matches: 10. CDR1 is LGHDT, CDR2 YNNKEL, per germline (reference sequence). CDR3 protein: CASRQGDRASTEAFF. The CDR3 DNA sequence: TGTGCCAGCAGACAGGGGGATCGGGCTTCCACTGAAGCTTTCTTT.

The chain carries TRBV15 and TRBJ2-7; no firm D call. This CDR3 comprises 15 residues. The V gene lost 1 base and the J gene lost 0 bases, with 10 bases spanning the gap. Germline values: CDR1 LNHNV, CDR2 YYDKDF (reference sequence). CDR3 nucleotides: TGTGCCACCAGCAGAGCTTCCGGAACCTCCTACGAGCAGTACTTC. As protein: CATSRASGTSYEQYF.

The chain carries TRBV9 and TRBJ1-6; D remains ambiguous. The germline V gene has CDR1 SGDLS and CDR2 YYNGEE. Trimming pared 2 bases from V and 4 bases from J, leaving 10 bases between. The CDR3 runs 15 residues. The CDR3 region is CASSVAGNYNSPLHF. The CDR3 DNA reads as TGTGCCAGCAGCGTCGCTGGGAATTATAATTCACCCCTCCACTTT.

This chain uses TRBV24-1 with TRBJ2-5; 8 bases map to TRBD1. CDR3 size: 15 residues. The V gene's germline CDR1 is KGHDR and CDR2 SFDVKD. The J segment lost 2 bases and the V segment lost 4 bases, leaving 5 bases of the junction unmatched. CDR3 sequence reads: CATSERTGGQETQYF. As DNA, the CDR3 is TGTGCCACCAGTGAGAGAACAGGGGGGCAAGAGACCCAGTACTTC.

The chain employs TRBV7-9 and TRBJ1-4; D call uncertain. Germline loops: CDR1 SEHNR, CDR2 FQNEAQ (reference sequence). Trimming cost V 0 bases and J 9 bases, with 11 bases left between them. This CDR3 has 14 residues. The chain's CDR3 is CASSLAPSEQKLFF. CDR3 sequence (DNA): TGTGCCAGCAGCTTAGCACCTTCTGAACAAAAACTGTTTTTT.

The rearrangement uses TRBV7-2 and TRBJ2-5, with TRBD2 as a possible D gene (6 bases). Per germline, CDR1 SGHTA and CDR2 FQGNSA. The CDR3 contains 14 residues. V was cut by 0 bases and J by 5 bases, with 10 bases left in between. CDR3 region: CASSLAGGAETQYF. The CDR3 DNA follows: TGTGCCAGCAGCTTAGCCGGCGGGGCGGAGACCCAGTACTTC.

The chain joins TRBV7-2 to TRBJ1-5, with D possibly matching TRBD1 (5 bases). Germline lookup yields CDR1 SGHTA and CDR2 FQGNSA. There are 15 residues in the CDR3. Trimming left V 1 base short and J 4 bases short, with 11 bases between. CDR3 loop: CASSLGARENQPQHF. CDR3 DNA sequence: TGTGCCAGCAGCTTAGGGGCCAGGGAAAATCAGCCCCAGCATTTT. Using reference TRBV7-2 and TRBJ1-5 for the parts outside the CDR3, the full variable domain is GAGVSQSPSNKVTEKGKDVELRCDPISGHTALYWYRQSLGQGLEFLIYFQGNSAPDKSGLPSDRFSAERTGGSVSTLTIQRTQQEDSAVYLCASSLGARENQPQHFGDGTRLSIL.

This chain uses TRBV2 with TRBJ2-2; possible D gene TRBD2, 5 bases. This CDR3 has 16 amino acids. The V end lost 7 bases, the J end lost 1 base, and 16 bases lay between the germline ends. Germline V gene data show CDR1 as SNHLY and CDR2 as FYNNEI. The CDR3 sequence is CASTGVSLRNTGELFF. The CDR3 DNA reads as TGTGCCAGCACCGGGGTTTCCCTAAGGAACACCGGGGAGCTGTTTTTT.

The CDR3 bases are TGTGCCAGCAGCACTGGGACACAAGCAACTAATGAAAAACTGTTTTTT. Protein: CASSTGTQATNEKLFF. The chain combines TRBV9 with TRBJ1-4; D perhaps matches TRBD1 (6 bases). The germline CDR1 and CDR2 sequences are SGDLS and YYNGEE. This CDR3 region has 16 residues. The V end lost 4 bases, the J end lost 0 bases, and 13 bases lay between the germline ends.

The chain combines TRBV7-2 with TRBJ2-1; 10 bases agree with TRBD2. Trimming removed 2 bases from V and 2 bases from J; junction bases left unmatched: 12. CDR1 is SGHTA and CDR2 is FQGNSA in the germline V gene. This CDR3 contains 19 residues. DNA of the CDR3: TGTGCCAGCAGCTTATCCGCTAGCGGGAGCTTAGGGGCCTACAATGAGCAGTTCTTC. This gives the protein CASSLSASGSLGAYNEQFF.

This rearrangement joins TRBV30 to TRBJ2-1; 7 bases map to TRBD1. The CDR3 extends over 15 amino acids. Germline-derived CDR1 and CDR2 are GTSNPN and SVGIG (reference sequence). Unmatched junction bases numbered 7, after V lost 2 bases and J lost 3 bases. CDR3 loop: CAWSPWAGGYNEQFF. The DNA for the CDR3 is TGTGCCTGGAGTCCGTGGGCAGGGGGCTACAATGAGCAGTTCTTC.

The chain recombines TRBV9 with TRBJ2-2; 11 bases agree with TRBD2. V lost 1 base, J lost 3 bases, and 5 bases stayed unmatched. The germline V gene encodes CDR1 SGDLS and CDR2 YYNGEE. The CDR3 covers 17 residues. The CDR3 reads CASSVPLAGADTGELFF. The CDR3 DNA reads TGTGCCAGCAGCGTACCACTAGCGGGAGCAGACACCGGGGAGCTGTTTTTT.

The V and J genes are TRBV11-2 and TRBJ2-5; D may be TRBD1 (5 bases). The CDR3 runs 14 residues. V was clipped by 6 bases and J by 5 bases, with 16 bases between them. CDR1 and CDR2 (germline): SGHAT, FQNNGV. The CDR3 protein is CASSSDRVTETQYF. CDR3 coding DNA: TGTGCCAGCAGTTCCGACAGAGTGACGGAGACCCAGTACTTC.

As DNA, the CDR3 is TGTGCCAGCAGCCTAGGACTAGCGGGAGTCACCGGGGAGCTGTTTTTT. Protein product: CASSLGLAGVTGELFF. The V call is TRBV14, the J call TRBJ2-2; 13 positions agree with TRBD2. V lost 4 bases to trimming and J lost 4 bases; unmatched junction nucleotides: 3. The CDR3 totals 16 residues. CDR1 and CDR2 from the germline V gene are SGHDN and FVKESK.

The rearrangement links TRBV6-2 or TRBV6-3 to TRBJ1-2; 7 positions agree with TRBD1. Germline lookup yields CDR1 MNHEY and CDR2 SVGEGT. V trimming: 5 bases; J trimming: 6 bases; junction bases outside the gene matches: 15. The CDR3 length is 16 residues. In nucleotides, the CDR3 is TGTGCCAGCAGTGCCCCCCTATCCCACAGGGGCGATGGCTACACCTTC. Translating gives CASSAPLSHRGDGYTF.

J is TRBJ1-1 and V is TRBV5-6; unclear D gene. CDR1 is SGHDT, CDR2 YYEEEE, per germline. This CDR3 has 13 amino acids. Trimming stripped 0 bases from V and 10 bases from J, with 13 bases between. The CDR3 is CASSLARNPVAFF. The CDR3, as DNA: TGTGCCAGCAGCTTGGCCAGAAACCCAGTAGCTTTCTTT.

V and J are TRBV28 and TRBJ1-5; maybe TRBD1 (5 bases). Trimming cost V 2 bases and J 1 base, with 12 bases left between them. Germline V gene data show CDR1 as MDHEN and CDR2 as SYDVKM. The CDR3 contains 16 residues. The CDR3 loop reads CASSLPRVWSNQPQHF. CDR3 coding DNA: TGTGCCAGCAGTTTACCCAGGGTCTGGAGCAATCAGCCCCAGCATTTT. Filled out from reference TRBV28 and TRBJ1-5, the complete variable domain reads DVKVTQSSRYLVKRTGEKVFLECVQDMDHENMFWYRQDPGLGLRLIYFSYDVKMKEKGDIPEGYSVSREKKERFSLILESASTNQTSMYLCASSLPRVWSNQPQHFGDGTRLSIL.

V gene TRBV4-2 combines with J gene TRBJ2-7, with 7 bases that match TRBD2. Germline CDR1 LGHNA, CDR2 YNFKEQ. This CDR3 contains 14 residues. V shed 11 bases and J 1 base; nucleotides not matched to a gene: 11. The CDR3 DNA reads TGTGCCGCTGGGAGGGTAGCGGGTTCCTACGAGCAGTACTTC. Protein product: CAAGRVAGSYEQYF.

The rearrangement links TRBV7-9 to TRBJ1-1; D might be TRBD1 (5 bases). The germline CDR1 and CDR2 sequences are SEHNR and FQNEAQ (reference sequence). CDR3 length: 15 residues. Trimming left V 7 bases short and J 5 bases short, with 20 bases between. For the CDR3, the DNA is TGTGCCAGCACCAAAGGGGCCCGGAGGGATACTGAAGCTTTCTTT. As protein: CASTKGARRDTEAFF.

The V call is TRBV30, the J call TRBJ1-1; TRBD1 is a possible D gene (5 bases). The length of the CDR3 is 13 residues. The V gene lost 2 bases and the J gene lost 6 bases, with 13 bases spanning the gap. Germline CDR1 GTSNPN, CDR2 SVGIG (reference sequence). This chain's CDR3 is CAWSSREGAEAFF. CDR3 DNA sequence: TGTGCCTGGAGTTCCAGGGAAGGGGCTGAAGCTTTCTTT.

The chain uses TRBV5-1 and TRBJ2-7; 10 positions agree with TRBD1. Germline V gives CDR1 SGHRS, CDR2 YFSETQ. The junction had 17 bases not matched to a gene; V was cut back by 4 bases and J by 4 bases. The CDR3 totals 18 residues. The CDR3: CASSLGWGKGQGMYEQYF. In DNA form, the CDR3 reads TGCGCCAGCAGCCTCGGGTGGGGCAAGGGACAGGGGATGTACGAGCAGTACTTC.

J is TRBJ1-3 and V is TRBV6-5, with 8 bases identical to TRBD1. Germline V gene sequence: CDR1 MNHEY, CDR2 SVGAGI. The CDR3 runs to 15 residues. J gave up 4 bases and V 5 bases, and 7 bases lay outside the gene matches. The CDR3 coding sequence is TGTGCCAGCAGTATATATTGGACAGGGGGAAACACCATATATTTT. Its protein product is CASSIYWTGGNTIYF.